This T cell receptor (beta chain) comes out of a study of blood T cell repertoires in COVID-19. In germline, CDR1 is LGHNA, CDR2 YNFKEQ. V lost 1 base to trimming and J lost 3 bases, with 15 bases between them. The CDR3 is made up of 16 amino acids. The table came from immunoSEQ multiplex PCR; TCRdb's copy has only in-frame clones and leaves some out. In the table there are about 45,000 clones, approximately 90% of which are singletons. The V gene is TRBV4-2, the J gene TRBJ1-1; D is perhaps TRBD1 (5 bases). The sequence came from a man over 45 with COVID-19, enrolled during active disease. Sequenced: peripheral blood. The CDR3 nucleotides are TGTGCCAGCAGCCAAGTACAGGCAGAAGGGTACACTGAAGCTTTCTTT. Its protein is CASSQVQAEGYTEAFF.